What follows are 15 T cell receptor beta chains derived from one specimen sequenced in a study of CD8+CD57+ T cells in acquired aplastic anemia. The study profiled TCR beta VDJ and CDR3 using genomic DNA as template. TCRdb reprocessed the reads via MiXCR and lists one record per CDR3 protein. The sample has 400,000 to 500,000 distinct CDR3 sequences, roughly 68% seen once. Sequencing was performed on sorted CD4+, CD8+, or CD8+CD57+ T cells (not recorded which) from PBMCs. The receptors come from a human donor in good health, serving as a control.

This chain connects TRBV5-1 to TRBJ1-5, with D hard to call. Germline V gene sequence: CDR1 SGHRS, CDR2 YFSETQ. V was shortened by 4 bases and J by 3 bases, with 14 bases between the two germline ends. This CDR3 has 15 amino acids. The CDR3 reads CASSAVGTLNQPQHF. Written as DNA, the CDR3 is TGCGCCAGCAGCGCCGTGGGCACACTCAATCAGCCCCAGCATTTT. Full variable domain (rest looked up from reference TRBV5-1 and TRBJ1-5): KAGVTQTPRYLIKTRGQQVTLSCSPISGHRSVSWYQQTPGQGLQFLFEYFSETQRNKGNFPGRFSGRQFSNSRSEMNVSTLELGDSALYLCASSAVGTLNQPQHFGDGTRLSIL.

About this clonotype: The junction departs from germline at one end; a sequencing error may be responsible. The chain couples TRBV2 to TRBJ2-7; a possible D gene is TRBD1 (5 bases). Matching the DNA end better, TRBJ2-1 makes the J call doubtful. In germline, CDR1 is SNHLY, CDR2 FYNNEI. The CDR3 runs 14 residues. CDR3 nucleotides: TGTGCCAGCAGTGGGAGCAGGGCGAACAAGGAGCAGTTCTTC. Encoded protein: CASSGSRANKEQFF.

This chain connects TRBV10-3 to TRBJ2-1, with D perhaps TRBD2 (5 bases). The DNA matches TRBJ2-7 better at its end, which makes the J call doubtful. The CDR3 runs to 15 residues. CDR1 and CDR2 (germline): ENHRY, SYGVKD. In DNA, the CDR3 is TGTGCCAGCAGCGAAGCGCGGGCAGACCATTATGAGCAGTACTTC. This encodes CASSEARADHYEQYF.

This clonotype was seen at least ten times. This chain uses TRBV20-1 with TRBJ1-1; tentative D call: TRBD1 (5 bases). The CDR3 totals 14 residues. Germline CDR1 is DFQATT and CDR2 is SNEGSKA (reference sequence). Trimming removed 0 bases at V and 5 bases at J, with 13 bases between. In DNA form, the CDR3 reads TGCAGTGCTAGAGAAGCGGTCGAGGGGACTGAAGCTTTCTTT. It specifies CSAREAVEGTEAFF.

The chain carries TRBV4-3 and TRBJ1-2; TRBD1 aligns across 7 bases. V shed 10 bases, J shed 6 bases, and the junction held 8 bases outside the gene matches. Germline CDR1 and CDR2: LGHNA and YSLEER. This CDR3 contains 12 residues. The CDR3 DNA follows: TGCGCCATCAGGGGACAGAGGAATGGCTACACCTTC. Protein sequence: CAIRGQRNGYTF.

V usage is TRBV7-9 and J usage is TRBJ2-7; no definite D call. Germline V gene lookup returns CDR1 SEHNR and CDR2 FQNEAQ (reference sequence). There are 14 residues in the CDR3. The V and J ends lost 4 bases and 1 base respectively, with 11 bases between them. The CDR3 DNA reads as TGTGCCAGCAGCTCCGCCGGAAGATCCTACGAGCAGTACTTC. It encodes CASSSAGRSYEQYF.

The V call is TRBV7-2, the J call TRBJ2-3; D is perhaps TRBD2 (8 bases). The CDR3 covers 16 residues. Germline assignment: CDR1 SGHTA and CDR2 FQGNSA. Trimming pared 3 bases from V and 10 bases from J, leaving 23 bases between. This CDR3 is CASSLRGGGGGLSQYF. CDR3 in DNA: TGTGCCAGCAGCTTGCGAGGAGGGGGCGGGGGGCTGTCGCAGTATTTT.

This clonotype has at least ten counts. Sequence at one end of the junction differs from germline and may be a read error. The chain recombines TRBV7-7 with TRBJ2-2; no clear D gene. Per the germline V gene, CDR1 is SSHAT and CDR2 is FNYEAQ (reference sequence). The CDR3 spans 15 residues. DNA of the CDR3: TGTGCTAGCAGCTTAACCCGGGCAAGCACCGGGGAGCTGTTTTTT. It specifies CASSLTRASTGELFF.

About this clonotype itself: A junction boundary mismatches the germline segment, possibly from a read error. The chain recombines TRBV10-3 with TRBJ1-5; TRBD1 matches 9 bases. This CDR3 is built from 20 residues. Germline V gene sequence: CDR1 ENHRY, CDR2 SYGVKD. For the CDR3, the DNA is TGTGCCAGCAGTGAAGTTCCAGGACAGGGGAAGGGGTTGGCACAATCATCCCAGCATTTT. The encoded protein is CASSEVPGQGKGLAQSSQHF.

The CDR3 loop reads CASSSGQEDYGYTF. In DNA form, the CDR3 reads TGTGCCAGCAGCTCGGGGCAGGAAGACTATGGCTACACCTTC. The gene calls are TRBV11-1 and TRBJ1-2; possible D gene TRBD1, 5 bases. The CDR3 extends over 14 amino acids. The germline V gene encodes CDR1 SGHAT and CDR2 FQDESV (reference sequence). The V end lost 4 bases, the J end lost 3 bases, and 12 bases lay between the germline ends.

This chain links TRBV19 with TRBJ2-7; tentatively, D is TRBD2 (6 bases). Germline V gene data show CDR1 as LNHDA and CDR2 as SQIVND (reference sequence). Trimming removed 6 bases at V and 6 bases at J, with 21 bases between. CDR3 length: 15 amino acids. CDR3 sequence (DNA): TGTGCCAGTAGACCTACCGGGAGTGCCTTCTGCGAGCAGTACTTC. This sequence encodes CASRPTGSAFCEQYF.

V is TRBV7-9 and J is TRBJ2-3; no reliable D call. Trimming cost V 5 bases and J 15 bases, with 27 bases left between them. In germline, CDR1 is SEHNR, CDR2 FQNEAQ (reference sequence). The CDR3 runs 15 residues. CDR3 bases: TGTGCCAGCAGCCCAGACGTTACGGCGCCTGGTTCGCCCTATTTT. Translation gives CASSPDVTAPGSPYF. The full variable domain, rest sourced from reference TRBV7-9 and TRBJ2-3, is DTGVSQNPRHKITKRGQNVTFRCDPISEHNRLYWYRQTLGQGPEFLTYFQNEAQLEKSRLLSDRFSAERPKGSFSTLEIQRTEQGDSAMYLCASSPDVTAPGSPYFGPGTRLTVL.

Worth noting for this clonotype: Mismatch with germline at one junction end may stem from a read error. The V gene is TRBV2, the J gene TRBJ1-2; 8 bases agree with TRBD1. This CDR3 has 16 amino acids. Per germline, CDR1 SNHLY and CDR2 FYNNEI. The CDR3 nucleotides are TGTGCCAGCAGTAACGCCGGGACAGGTTTCCGCTATGGCTACGCCTTC. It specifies CASSNAGTGFRYGYAF.

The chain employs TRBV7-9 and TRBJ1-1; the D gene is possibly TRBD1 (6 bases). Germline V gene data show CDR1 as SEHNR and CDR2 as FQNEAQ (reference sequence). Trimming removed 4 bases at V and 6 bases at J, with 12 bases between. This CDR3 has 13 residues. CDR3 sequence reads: CASSYQGHPEAFF. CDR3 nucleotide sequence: TGTGCCAGCAGCTACCAGGGACATCCTGAAGCTTTCTTT.

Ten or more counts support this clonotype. The chain's CDR3 is CASSSRRSGANEQFF. The CDR3 bases are TGTGCCAGCAGCTCGAGGAGGAGCGGGGCCAATGAGCAGTTCTTC. The chain employs TRBV7-6 and TRBJ2-1, with TRBD2 matching over 7 bases. The CDR3 totals 15 residues. J was trimmed by 6 bases and V by 4 bases; bases with no gene match: 9. Germline CDR1 is SGHVS and CDR2 is FNYEAQ.